This T cell receptor beta chain was observed in a study of blood T cell repertoires in COVID-19. The table came from immunoSEQ multiplex PCR; TCRdb's copy has only in-frame clones and leaves some out. Of 270,000 or so clones in the sample, 83% are singletons; the top ten hold roughly 9.4%. The CDR3 length is 17 residues. V lost 6 bases and J lost 0, with 18 bases in between. Looked up from germline, CDR1 is MDHEN and CDR2 is SYDVKM. The gene calls are TRBV28 and TRBJ1-3; tentative D call: TRBD1 (6 bases). The sample consisted of peripheral blood. The sequence came from a woman in her forties or fifties who had recovered from COVID-19. The CDR3 bases are TGTGCCAGCAGCTCCACCGGGACAATAGGCTCTGGAAACACCATATATTTT. It is translated as CASSSTGTIGSGNTIYF.